The entry below gives a single T cell receptor beta chain sequence along with its context. Its specificity is not known. This sample was included in a study of T cells in localized non-small cell lung cancer. Using immunoSEQ multiplex PCR, the repertoire was profiled, and TCRdb retains in-frame clones only, with some absent. Altogether 53,000 or so clones are present, roughly nine tenths being singletons, with the ten largest covering 20%. The CDR3 extends over 14 amino acids. Findings and limits, study-wide: Measurement of T cell clonality placed uninvolved adjacent lung highest, above the level in tumor. Appearances in adjacent lung were noted for a median 57 of the top 100 tumor clones. Without multi-region sequencing, intratumor heterogeneity could not be excluded.

The sample was peripheral blood, taken before any cancer treatment. The sequence was obtained from a man between 40 and 70 years old with stage I lung adenocarcinoma. The chain links TRBV21-1 to TRBJ2-2; the D call TRBD2 from the table was never checked on the DNA. TRBV21-1 is labeled a pseudogene. The CDR3 spells CASRLEANTGELFF. CDR3 DNA: TGTGCCAGCAGGTTAGAAGCGAACACCGGGGAGCTGTTTTTT.